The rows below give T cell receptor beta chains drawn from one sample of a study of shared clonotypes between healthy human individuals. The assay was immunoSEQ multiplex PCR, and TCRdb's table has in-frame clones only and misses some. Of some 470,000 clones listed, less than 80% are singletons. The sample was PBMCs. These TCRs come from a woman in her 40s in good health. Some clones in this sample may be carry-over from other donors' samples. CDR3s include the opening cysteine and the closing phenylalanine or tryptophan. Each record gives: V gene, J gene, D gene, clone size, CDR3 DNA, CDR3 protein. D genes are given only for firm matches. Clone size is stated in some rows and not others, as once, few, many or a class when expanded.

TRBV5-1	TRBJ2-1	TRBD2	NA	TGCGCCAGCAGCTTCGGACTAGCGGGATTCGATGAGCAGTTCTTC	CASSFGLAGFDEQFF
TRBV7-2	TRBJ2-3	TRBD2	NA	TGTGCCAGCAGTACTAGCGGGAGGTCTACGCAGTATTTT	CASSTSGRSTQYF
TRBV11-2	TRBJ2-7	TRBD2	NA	TGTGCCAGCAGCTTTGGAGTCGGGCTAGCGGGATTCGAGCAGTACTTC	CASSFGVGLAGFEQYF
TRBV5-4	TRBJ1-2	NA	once	TGTGCCAGCAGCTTGGCGCGTCAGGGCAACTATGGCTACACCTTC	CASSLARQGNYGYTF
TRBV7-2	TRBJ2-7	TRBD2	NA	TGTGCCAGCAGCCCATCCGGGACTAGCGTGTACTACGAGCAGTACTTC	CASSPSGTSVYYEQYF
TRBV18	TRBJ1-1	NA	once	TGTGCCAGCTCACCCGGACAGCCCCTTGAAGCTTTCTTT	CASSPGQPLEAFF
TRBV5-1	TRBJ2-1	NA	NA	TGCGCCAGCACCTTCCTAGGACTGAGCTCTTACAATGAGCAGTTCTTC	CASTFLGLSSYNEQFF
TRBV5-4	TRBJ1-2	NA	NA	TGTGCCAGCAGCTTGGCAGGGGATGAATATGGCTACACCTTC	CASSLAGDEYGYTF
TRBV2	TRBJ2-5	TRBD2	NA	TGTGCCAGCAGCGGGACTAGCGGGAGACAAGAGACCCAGTACTTC	CASSGTSGRQETQYF
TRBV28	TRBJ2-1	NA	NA	TGTGCCAGCCACGCGTATTGGCGAACGAGCTCCTACAATGAGCAGTTCTTC	CASHAYWRTSSYNEQFF
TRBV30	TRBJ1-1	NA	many	TGTGCCTGGCTCCCTGGACGGCGTGAAGCTTTCTTT	CAWLPGRREAFF
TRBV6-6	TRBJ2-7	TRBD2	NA	TGTGCCAGCAGTTACTCGGGAGGGCTAGGGTACGAGCAGTACTTC	CASSYSGGLGYEQYF
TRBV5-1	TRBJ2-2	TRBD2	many	TGCGCCAGCAGCTTGAGAACTAGCGGTGACACCGGGGAGCTGTTTTTT	CASSLRTSGDTGELFF
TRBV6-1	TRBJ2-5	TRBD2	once	TGTGCCAGCACTGGGACTAGTAATTCCCAGTACTTC	CASTGTSNSQYF
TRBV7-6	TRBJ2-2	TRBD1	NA	TGTGCCAGCAGCTTAGCGACAGGGGGCGTTCGCACCGGGGAGCTGTTTTTT	CASSLATGGVRTGELFF
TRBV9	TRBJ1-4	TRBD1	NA	TGTGCCAGCAGCGCTTCGACAGGGGGTGAAAAACTGTTTTTT	CASSASTGGEKLFF
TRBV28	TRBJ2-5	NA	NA	TGTGCCAGCATGACTAGAGTCCAAGAGACCCAGTACTTC	CASMTRVQETQYF
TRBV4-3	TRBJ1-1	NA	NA	TGCGCCAGCAGCCAAGATGGCGGTGACACTGAAGCTTTCTTT	CASSQDGGDTEAFF
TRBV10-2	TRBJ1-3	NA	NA	TGCGCCAGCAGTTCTTTCGGGACCTCAAGCTCTGGAAACACCATATATTTT	CASSSFGTSSSGNTIYF
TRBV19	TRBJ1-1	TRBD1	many	TGTGCCAGTAGCCCGGGACAGGCTAGAGGAGAAGCTTTCTTT	CASSPGQARGEAFF
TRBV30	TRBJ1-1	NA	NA	TGTGCCCTGGAGTTGGACACTGAAGCTTTCTTT	CALELDTEAFF
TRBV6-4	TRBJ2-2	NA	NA	TGTGCCAGCAGACCGGGACGCAACACCGGGGAGCTGTTTTTT	CASRPGRNTGELFF
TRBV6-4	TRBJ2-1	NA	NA	TGTGCCAGCAGTGACGGCGGGACTCTTGAGCAGTTCTTC	CASSDGGTLEQFF
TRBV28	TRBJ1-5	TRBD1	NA	TGTGCCAGCAGGTCGACAGGGGCCAATCAGCCCCAGCATTTT	CASRSTGANQPQHF
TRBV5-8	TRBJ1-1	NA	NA	TGTGCCAGCAGCTTGGGTCTGGGGAACACTGAAGCTTTCTTT	CASSLGLGNTEAFF
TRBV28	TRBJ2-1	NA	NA	TGTGCCAGCAGTTTACTACAGGCCGCACGGAATGAGCAGTTCTTC	CASSLLQAARNEQFF
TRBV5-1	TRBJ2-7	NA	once	TGCGCCAGCAAGCCTATAGTTTCAGGGTTCTACGAGCAGTACTTC	CASKPIVSGFYEQYF
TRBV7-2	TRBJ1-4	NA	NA	TGTGCCAGCAGCCGTGACAGAGCAACTAATGAAAAACTGTTTTTT	CASSRDRATNEKLFF
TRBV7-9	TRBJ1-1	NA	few	TGTGCCAGCAGCTCTTACGCACAGGGAGGGAACCCTGAAGCTTTCTTT	CASSSYAQGGNPEAFF
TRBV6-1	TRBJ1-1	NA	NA	TGTGCCAGCAGTGAAATCGGGGGCCGTCGCTTT	CASSEIGGRRF
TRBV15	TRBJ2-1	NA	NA	TGTGCCACCAGCAGCAACTCAGGGCACGAGCAGTTCTTC	CATSSNSGHEQFF
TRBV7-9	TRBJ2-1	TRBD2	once	TGTGCCAGCAGCCGAGGACTAGCGCCCGGGGAGTTCTTC	CASSRGLAPGEFF
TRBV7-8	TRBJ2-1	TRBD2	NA	TGTGCCAGCAGCTTGATACTAGCGGGAGGTTACAATGAGCAGTTCTTC	CASSLILAGGYNEQFF
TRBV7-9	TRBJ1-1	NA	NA	TGTGCCAGCAGCTTAGCGCTAAGCGGGGCCTACACTGAAGCTTTCTTT	CASSLALSGAYTEAFF
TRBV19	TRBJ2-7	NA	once	TGTGCCAGTAGTACGATCGACAGCAGGGTCTACGAGCAGTACTTC	CASSTIDSRVYEQYF
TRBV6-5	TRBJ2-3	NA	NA	TGTGCCAGCAGTTACGGCGCTTATTACACAGATACGCAGTATTTT	CASSYGAYYTDTQYF
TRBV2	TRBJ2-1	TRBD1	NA	TGTGCCAGCAGTGAAGACAGGGGATTCGGTGAGCAGTTCTTC	CASSEDRGFGEQFF
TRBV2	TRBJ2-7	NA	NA	TGTGCCAGCGGCTCTGGCGGGAACTCCTACGAGCAGTACTTC	CASGSGGNSYEQYF
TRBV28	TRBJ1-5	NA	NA	TGTGCCAGCAGTTCCCAGGAGGGTCAGCCCCAGCATTTT	CASSSQEGQPQHF
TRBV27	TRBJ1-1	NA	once	TGTGCCAGCAGCTTTGACGGGGGTTTTAACACTGAAGCTTTCTTT	CASSFDGGFNTEAFF
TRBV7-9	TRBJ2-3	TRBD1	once	TGTGCCAGCAGCTTAAACGTCGGACAGGGGGCCACAGATACGCAGTATTTT	CASSLNVGQGATDTQYF
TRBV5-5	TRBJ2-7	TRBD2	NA	TGTGCCAGCAGCTTGGTGGCCGGGTTAGCGGGATCAAACTCCTACGAGCAGTACTTC	CASSLVAGLAGSNSYEQYF
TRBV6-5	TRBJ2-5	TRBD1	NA	TGTGCCAGCAGCACCGAGACAGGGTTTGGAGAGACCCAGTACTTC	CASSTETGFGETQYF
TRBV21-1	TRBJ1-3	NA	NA	TGTGCCAGCAGCCTCAAAGGACAGTCCACACTTTCTAAGAGCAACACCATATATTTT	CASSLKGQSTLSKSNTIYF